The rows below give T cell receptor beta chains drawn from one sample of a study of control samples from healthy donors and cancer patients. Sequenced by immunoSEQ multiplex PCR; TCRdb stores in-frame clones only, minus some. The repertoire shows 150,000 to 200,000 clones; the top ten hold 2.2%. Sequencing was performed on blood. Receptors originate from a woman aged 30 to 39 in good health. The CDR3 runs from the conserved cysteine through the conserved F or W. D genes are given only for firm matches.

NA	TRBJ2-3	TRBV5-6	CASSLGSVSTDTQYF	TGTGCCAGCAGCTTGGGATCGGTAAGCACAGATACGCAGTATTTT
TRBD2	TRBJ2-5	TRBV2	CASSESSGGKETQYF	TGTGCCAGCAGTGAATCTAGCGGGGGCAAAGAGACCCAGTACTTC
NA	TRBJ1-1	TRBV15	CATSKGIRFEAFF	TGTGCCACCAGCAAGGGGATTAGATTCGAAGCTTTCTTT
NA	TRBJ2-3	TRBV7-9	CASSLVSGAADTQYF	TGTGCCAGCAGCTTAGTTTCTGGGGCCGCGGATACGCAGTATTTT
NA	TRBJ2-3	TRBV6-2/TRBV6-3	CASSRIGPLDTQYF	TGTGCCAGCAGCCGCATCGGACCGTTAGATACGCAGTATTTT
TRBD2	TRBJ2-3	TRBV7-9	CASTISGDLADTQYF	TGTGCCAGCACCATTAGCGGGGATCTCGCAGATACGCAGTATTTT
NA	TRBJ1-6	TRBV19	CASSWAGSSPLHF	TGTGCCAGTAGTTGGGCGGGGAGTTCACCCCTCCACTTT
NA	TRBJ2-4	TRBV5-1	CASSLGTQPLSKNIQYF	TGCGCCAGCAGCCTAGGGACACAGCCCCTATCCAAAAACATTCAGTACTTC
NA	TRBJ2-7	TRBV15	CATSSGTGASYEQYF	TGTGCCACCAGCAGCGGCACGGGGGCTTCCTACGAGCAGTACTTC
TRBD1	TRBJ1-2	TRBV27	CASSSTSAGGGYTF	TGTGCCAGCAGTTCGACCAGCGCAGGGGGTGGCTACACCTTC
TRBD1	TRBJ1-6	TRBV6-5	CASSYSRQGNSPLHF	TGTGCCAGCAGTTACTCTCGACAGGGTAATTCACCCCTCCACTTT
NA	TRBJ1-2	TRBV6-1	CASSVSLRTDLNYGYTF	TGTGCCAGCAGTGTATCGCTACGGACAGACCTAAACTATGGCTACACCTTC
NA	TRBJ2-7	TRBV28	CASSFVGTSSYEQYF	TGTGCCAGCAGTTTTGTCGGCACCAGCTCCTACGAGCAGTACTTC
NA	TRBJ1-1	TRBV10-1	CASSPAHNTEAFF	TGCGCCAGCAGCCCCGCGCATAACACTGAAGCTTTCTTT
NA	TRBJ1-6	TRBV7-2	CASSLGNSPLHF	TGTGCCAGCAGCTTAGGAAATTCACCCCTCCACTTT
TRBD1	TRBJ1-2	TRBV2	CASSWGQGGYTF	TGTGCCAGCAGCTGGGGACAGGGTGGCTACACCTTC
NA	TRBJ2-5	TRBV7-3	CASSRGQSGGETQYF	TGTGCCAGCAGTCGGGGACAGTCGGGAGGGGAGACCCAGTACTTC
NA	TRBJ1-3	TRBV7-2	CASSWGPGNTIYF	TGTGCCAGCAGCTGGGGGCCCGGAAACACCATATATTTT
TRBD2	TRBJ2-3	TRBV9	CASSGLAGGPADTQYF	TGTGCCAGCAGCGGGTTAGCGGGGGGGCCCGCAGATACGCAGTATTTT
NA	TRBJ1-6	TRBV7-2	CASRPIVSYNSPLHF	TGTGCCAGCAGGCCCATTGTCTCCTATAATTCACCCCTCCACTTT
NA	TRBJ2-7	TRBV4-1	CASSRRPGPSSYEQYF	TGCGCCAGCAGCCGCCGACCGGGACCTTCCTCCTACGAGCAGTACTTC
NA	TRBJ1-2	TRBV6-1	CASSESRAAGYTF	TGTGCCAGCAGTGAGTCAAGGGCTGCAGGCTACACCTTC
NA	TRBJ2-3	TRBV4-3	CASSQRAVDTQYF	TGCGCCAGCAGCCAGAGGGCGGTGGATACGCAGTATTTT
NA	TRBJ1-4	TRBV4-1	CASSQVYGKLFF	TGCGCCAGCAGCCAAGTATATGGAAAACTGTTTTTT
NA	TRBJ1-6	TRBV14	CASSQEAGWNSPLHF	TGTGCCAGCAGCCAAGAGGCAGGGTGGAATTCACCCCTCCACTTT
NA	TRBJ1-6	TRBV4-2	CASSQEGGGTLHF	TGTGCCAGCAGCCAAGAGGGGGGGGGAACCCTCCACTTT
NA	TRBJ1-3	TRBV7-2	CASSLMGALTGNTIYF	TGTGCCAGCAGCTTGATGGGGGCTTTGACAGGAAACACCATATATTTT
NA	TRBJ2-1	TRBV3-1/TRBV3-2	CASSDQDSFGYNEQFF	TGTGCCAGCAGCGATCAGGACAGCTTTGGGTACAATGAGCAGTTCTTC
NA	TRBJ2-4	TRBV19	CASSIGGQNIQYF	TGTGCCAGTAGTATCGGAGGACAGAACATTCAGTACTTC
NA	TRBJ2-7	TRBV2	CASDRGYEQYF	TGTGCCAGCGATCGCGGCTACGAGCAGTACTTC
TRBD1	TRBJ1-2	TRBV28	CASSGTVGGYTF	TGTGCCAGCAGCGGGACAGTGGGTGGCTACACCTTC
NA	TRBJ1-1	TRBV24-1	CATSDPFSGHAHFNTEAFF	TGTGCCACCAGTGACCCCTTCTCGGGACACGCGCACTTTAACACTGAAGCTTTCTTT
NA	TRBJ1-2	TRBV5-1	CASSRGSDYGYTF	TGCGCCAGCAGCCGGGGCTCCGACTATGGCTACACCTTC
NA	TRBJ1-1	TRBV7-9	CASSLGSITGNTEAFF	TGTGCCAGCAGCTTAGGTTCCATAACAGGGAACACTGAAGCTTTCTTT
TRBD2	TRBJ2-3	TRBV4-2	CASSQVRGGGATDTQYF	TGTGCCAGCAGCCAAGTAAGGGGCGGGGGGGCCACAGATACGCAGTATTTT